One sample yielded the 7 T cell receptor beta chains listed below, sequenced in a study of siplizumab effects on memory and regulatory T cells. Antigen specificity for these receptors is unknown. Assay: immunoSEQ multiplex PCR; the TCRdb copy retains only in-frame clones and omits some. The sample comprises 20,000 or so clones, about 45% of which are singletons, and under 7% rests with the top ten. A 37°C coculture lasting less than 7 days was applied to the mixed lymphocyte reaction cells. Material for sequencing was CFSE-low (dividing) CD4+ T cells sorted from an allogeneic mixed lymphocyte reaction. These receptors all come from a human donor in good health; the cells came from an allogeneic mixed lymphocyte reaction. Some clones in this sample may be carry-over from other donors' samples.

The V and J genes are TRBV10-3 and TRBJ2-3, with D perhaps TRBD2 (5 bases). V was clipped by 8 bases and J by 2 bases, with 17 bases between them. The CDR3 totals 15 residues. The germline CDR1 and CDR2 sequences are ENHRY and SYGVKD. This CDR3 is CAIGPRGSVTDTQYF. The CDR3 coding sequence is TGTGCCATCGGGCCCCGGGGTTCCGTCACAGATACGCAGTATTTT.

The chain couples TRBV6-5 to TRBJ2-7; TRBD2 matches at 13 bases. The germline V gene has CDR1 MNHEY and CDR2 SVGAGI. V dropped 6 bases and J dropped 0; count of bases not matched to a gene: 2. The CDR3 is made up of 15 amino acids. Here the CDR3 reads CASRRTSGGSYEQYF. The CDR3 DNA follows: TGTGCCAGCAGACGGACTAGCGGGGGCTCCTACGAGCAGTACTTC.

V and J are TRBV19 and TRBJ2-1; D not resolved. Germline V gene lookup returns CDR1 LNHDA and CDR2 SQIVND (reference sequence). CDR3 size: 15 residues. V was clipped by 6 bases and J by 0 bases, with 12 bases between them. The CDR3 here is CASRVWASSYNEQFF. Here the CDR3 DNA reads TGTGCCAGTAGGGTGTGGGCTAGCTCCTACAATGAGCAGTTCTTC.

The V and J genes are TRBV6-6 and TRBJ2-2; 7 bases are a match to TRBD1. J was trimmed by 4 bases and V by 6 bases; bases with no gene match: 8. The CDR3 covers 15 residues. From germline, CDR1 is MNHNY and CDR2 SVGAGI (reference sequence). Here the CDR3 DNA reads TGTGCCAGCAGCCCGACAGGGTCTCCCACCGGGGAGCTGTTTTTT. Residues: CASSPTGSPTGELFF.

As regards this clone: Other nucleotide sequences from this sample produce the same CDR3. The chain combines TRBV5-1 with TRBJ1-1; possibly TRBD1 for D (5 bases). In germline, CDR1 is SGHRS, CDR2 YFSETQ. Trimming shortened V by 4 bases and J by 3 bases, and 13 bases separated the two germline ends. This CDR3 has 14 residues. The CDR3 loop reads CASSLGPGDTEAFF. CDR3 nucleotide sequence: TGCGCCAGCAGCCTTGGACCGGGGGACACTGAAGCTTTCTTT. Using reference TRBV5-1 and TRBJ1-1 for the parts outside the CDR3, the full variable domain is KAGVTQTPRYLIKTRGQQVTLSCSPISGHRSVSWYQQTPGQGLQFLFEYFSETQRNKGNFPGRFSGRQFSNSRSEMNVSTLELGDSALYLCASSLGPGDTEAFFGQGTRLTVV.

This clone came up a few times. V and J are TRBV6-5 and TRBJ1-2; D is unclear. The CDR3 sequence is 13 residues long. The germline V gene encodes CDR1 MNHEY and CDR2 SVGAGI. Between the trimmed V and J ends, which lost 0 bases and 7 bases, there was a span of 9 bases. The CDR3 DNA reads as TGTGCCAGCAGTTACTCGACGGTTGTTGGCTACACCTTC. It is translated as CASSYSTVVGYTF.

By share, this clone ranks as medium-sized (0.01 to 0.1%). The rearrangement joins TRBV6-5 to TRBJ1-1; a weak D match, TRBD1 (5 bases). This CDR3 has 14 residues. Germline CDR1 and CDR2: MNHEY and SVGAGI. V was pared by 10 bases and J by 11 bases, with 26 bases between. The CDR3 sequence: CATGTDRPSTAAFF. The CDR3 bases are TGTGCCACCGGGACCGACAGACCGTCCACAGCCGCTTTCTTT.